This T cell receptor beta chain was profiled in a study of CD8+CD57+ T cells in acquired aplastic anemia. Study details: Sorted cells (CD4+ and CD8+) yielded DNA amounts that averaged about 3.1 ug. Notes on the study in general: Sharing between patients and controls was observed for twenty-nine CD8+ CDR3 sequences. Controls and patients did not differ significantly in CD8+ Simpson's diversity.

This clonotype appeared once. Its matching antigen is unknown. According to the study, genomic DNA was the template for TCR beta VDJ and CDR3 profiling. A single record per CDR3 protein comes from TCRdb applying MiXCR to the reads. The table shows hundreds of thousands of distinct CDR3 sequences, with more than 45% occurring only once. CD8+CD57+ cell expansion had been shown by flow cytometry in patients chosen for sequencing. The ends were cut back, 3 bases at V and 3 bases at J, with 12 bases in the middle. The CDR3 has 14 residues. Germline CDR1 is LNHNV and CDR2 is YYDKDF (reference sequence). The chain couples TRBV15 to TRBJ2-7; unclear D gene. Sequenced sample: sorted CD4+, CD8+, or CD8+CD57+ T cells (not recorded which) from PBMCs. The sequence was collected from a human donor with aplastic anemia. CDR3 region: CATSRGNGIYEQYF. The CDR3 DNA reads TGTGCCACCAGCAGGGGTAACGGAATCTACGAGCAGTACTTC.